This T cell receptor beta chain was identified during a study of blood T cell repertoires in COVID-19. Looking at the study overall: The United States, Italy and Spain supplied acute and convalescent COVID-19 samples. T cells, B-cell-depleted T cells, or PBMCs supplied cDNA or gDNA.

V shed 4 bases and J shed 3 bases, with 22 bases lying between them. CDR3 length: 17 residues. Germline assignment: CDR1 SGHRS and CDR2 YFSETQ. Per the study methods: Researchers report that nucleated cell counts were estimated from reference gene primer amplification. Profiling relied on immunoSEQ multiplex PCR, and the TCRdb table lists in-frame clones only, not all of them. That table is the source of V, J and clone size, and D and trimming were worked out from the DNA. The profile covers tens of thousands of clones, with roughly 90% appearing a single time and about 0.55% taken by the ten largest.

Sequenced material: peripheral blood. This rearrangement joins TRBV5-1 to TRBJ1-1; D perhaps matches TRBD1 (5 bases). The receptor was isolated from a woman aged 40 to 50 with active or convalescent COVID-19. CDR3 sequence reads: CASSPRGGLTGYTEAFF. CDR3 DNA: TGCGCCAGCAGCCCACGGGGGGGTCTAACCGGGTACACTGAAGCTTTCTTT.